This T cell receptor beta chain was documented in a study of regulatory T cells in long-lasting Graves disease. For the study at large: Over 5 years on antithyroid drugs plus positive TSH receptor antibodies marked Graves' disease as persistent.

The CDR3 has 13 amino acids. V was pared by 3 bases and J by 12 bases, with 20 bases between. CDR1 is SQVTM and CDR2 is ANQGSEA in the germline V gene. General study findings and limits: Favoring TRBV28, TRBJ1-2 and TRBJ2-5 was a feature seen in persistent disease.

About this clonotype: Its antigen remains unknown.

The authors built TCR beta libraries using iRepertoire HTBI primers and Arm-PCR of CDR3 regions. Authors' methods: Sequenced samples collectively carried approximately 58 TRBV and 14 to 15 TRBJ segments. TCRdb fed the multiplex PCR reads into MiXCR, producing one record per CDR3 protein. The V and J calls were not made by the authors but by TCRdb's processing. The data contain 700,000 or so distinct CDR3 sequences, 25% to 35% of them singletons. Time point: persistent/refractory GD, antithyroid drugs over 5 years with positive TRAb. RNA extracted from PBMCs served as the sequencing template. Into tubes containing EDTA, 8 to 9 milliliters of peripheral blood were drawn.

Source: peripheral blood mononuclear cells (PBMCs), taken when the disease was refractory, from a patient treated with antithyroid drugs. This clonotype originated in a female donor with Graves disease. The V and J genes are TRBV29-1 and TRBJ1-1; D is unclear. The chain's CDR3 is CSVESPDPPGTFF. For the CDR3, the DNA is TGCAGCGTTGAGTCCCCCGACCCCCCTGGGACTTTCTTT.